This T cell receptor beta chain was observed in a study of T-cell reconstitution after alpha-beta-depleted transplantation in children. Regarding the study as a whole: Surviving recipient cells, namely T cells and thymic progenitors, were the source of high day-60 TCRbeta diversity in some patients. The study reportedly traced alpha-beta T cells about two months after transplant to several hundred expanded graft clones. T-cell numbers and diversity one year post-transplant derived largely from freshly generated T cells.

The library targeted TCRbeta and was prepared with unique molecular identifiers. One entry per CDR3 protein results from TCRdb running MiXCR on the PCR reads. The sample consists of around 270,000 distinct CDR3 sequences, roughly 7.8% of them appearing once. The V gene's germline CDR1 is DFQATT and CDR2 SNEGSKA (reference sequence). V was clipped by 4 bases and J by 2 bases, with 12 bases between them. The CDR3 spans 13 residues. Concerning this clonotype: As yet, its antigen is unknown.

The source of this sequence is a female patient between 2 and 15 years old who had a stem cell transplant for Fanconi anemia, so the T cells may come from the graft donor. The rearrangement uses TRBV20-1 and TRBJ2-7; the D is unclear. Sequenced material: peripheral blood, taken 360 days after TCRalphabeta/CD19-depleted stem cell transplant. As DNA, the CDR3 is TGCAGTGCTATAAATCCTTTTACCTACGAGCAGTACTTC. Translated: CSAINPFTYEQYF.